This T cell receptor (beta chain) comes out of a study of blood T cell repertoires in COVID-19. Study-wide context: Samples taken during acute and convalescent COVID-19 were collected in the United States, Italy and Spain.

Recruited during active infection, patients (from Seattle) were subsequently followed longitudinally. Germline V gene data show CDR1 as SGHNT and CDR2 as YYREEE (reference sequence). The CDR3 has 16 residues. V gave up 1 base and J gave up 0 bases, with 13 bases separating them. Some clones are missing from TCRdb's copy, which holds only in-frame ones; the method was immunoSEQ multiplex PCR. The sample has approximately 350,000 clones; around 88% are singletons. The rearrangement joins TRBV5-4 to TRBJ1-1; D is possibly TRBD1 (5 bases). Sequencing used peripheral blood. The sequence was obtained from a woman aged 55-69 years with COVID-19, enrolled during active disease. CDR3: CASSLYGRVLNTEAFF. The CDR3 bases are TGTGCCAGCAGCTTGTACGGCAGGGTGTTGAACACTGAAGCTTTCTTT.